A single TCR beta chain is shown here with its context. From blood CD8+ and CD4+ T cells, TCR beta sequences were generated. Patients with stable or active relapsing-remitting disease, all of them treatment-naive, made up the multiple sclerosis controls. Purification of the CD8+ and CD4+ T cells relied on negative isolation, and TEMRA cells underwent FACS enrichment. The data stem from a study of CD8 T cells in Susac syndrome. RNA in amounts of about 0.5 to 1 ug was reverse transcribed with random hexamers. TCRdb passed the immunoSEQ multiplex PCR reads through MiXCR, listing each CDR3 protein once. Altogether roughly 120,000 distinct CDR3 sequences are present, around 92% being singletons, with the ten largest covering about 0.09%. The sample was CD4+ T cells from PBMCs. The TCR was taken from a human donor with multiple sclerosis.

The CDR3 is CASSPRGPGANVLTF. CDR3 in DNA: TGCGCCAGCAGCCCCAGGGGGCCTGGGGCCAACGTCCTGACTTTC. V usage is TRBV5-1 and J usage is TRBJ2-6; the match to TRBD1 covers 8 bases. V lost 4 bases, J lost 2 bases, and 2 bases stayed unmatched. The CDR3 has 15 residues. Germline CDR1 reads SGHRS; CDR2 reads YFSETQ.